This TCR beta chain appears in the sequencing data of a study of T cell responses to AZD1222 COVID-19 vaccine. Clones were read by immunoSEQ multiplex PCR, and TCRdb kept only the in-frame ones, dropping some. The sample lists approximately 140,000 clones, 80% to 95% occurring once. Germline-derived CDR1 and CDR2 are MDHEN and SYDVKM. The CDR3 consists of 15 residues. Trimming stripped 4 bases from V and 3 bases from J, with 13 bases between. Study-level points and caveats: Seropositivity was recorded at baseline in only 6 or 7 AZD1222 recipients. Donors were chiefly white British, with a greater number of females, and clonal diversity was perhaps underestimated. The repertoires were collected only after the peak T cell response.

Second-dose intervals near 4 or 12 weeks were combined. In regard to this clone: Its target is unknown.

The receptor was isolated from an adult who received the AZD1222 COVID-19 vaccine. This material consisted of peripheral blood, taken 28 days after the second AZD1222 dose. V and J are TRBV28 and TRBJ1-5; D is uncertain. The DNA of the CDR3 is TGTGCCAGCAGTTCCGGCCCAACCTCCAATCAGCCCCAGCATTTT. Translating gives CASSSGPTSNQPQHF.